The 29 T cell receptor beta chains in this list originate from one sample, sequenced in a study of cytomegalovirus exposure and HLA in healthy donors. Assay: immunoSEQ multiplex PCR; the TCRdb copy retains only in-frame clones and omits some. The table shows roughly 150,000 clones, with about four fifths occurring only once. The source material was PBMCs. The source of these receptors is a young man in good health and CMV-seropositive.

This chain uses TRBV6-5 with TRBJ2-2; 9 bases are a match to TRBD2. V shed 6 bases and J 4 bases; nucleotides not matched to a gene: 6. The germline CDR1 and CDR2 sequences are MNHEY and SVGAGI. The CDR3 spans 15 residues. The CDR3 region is CASSEGTSSTGELFF. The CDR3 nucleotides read TGTGCCAGCAGCGAGGGGACTAGCAGCACCGGGGAGCTGTTTTTT.

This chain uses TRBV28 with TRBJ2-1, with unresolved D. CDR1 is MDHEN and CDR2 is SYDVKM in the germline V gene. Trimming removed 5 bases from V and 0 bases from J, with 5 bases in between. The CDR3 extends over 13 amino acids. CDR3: CASSLASYNEQFF. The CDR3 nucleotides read TGTGCCAGCAGTCTGGCCTCCTACAATGAGCAGTTCTTC.

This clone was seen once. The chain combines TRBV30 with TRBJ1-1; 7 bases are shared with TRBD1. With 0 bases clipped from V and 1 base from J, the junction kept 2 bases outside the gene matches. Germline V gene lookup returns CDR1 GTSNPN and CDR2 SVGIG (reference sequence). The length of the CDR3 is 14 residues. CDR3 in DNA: TGTGCCTGGAGTGTAGGGACAGCGAACACTGAAGCTTTCTTT. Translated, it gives CAWSVGTANTEAFF.

CDR3 DNA sequence: TGTGCCAGCAGCAGACAGGGCCCAGATACGCAGTATTTT. It is translated as CASSRQGPDTQYF. V usage is TRBV2 and J usage is TRBJ2-3; 7 bases are shared with TRBD1. Germline V gene sequence: CDR1 SNHLY, CDR2 FYNNEI. The junction had 4 bases not matched to a gene; V was cut back by 6 bases and J by 4 bases. CDR3 size: 13 residues.

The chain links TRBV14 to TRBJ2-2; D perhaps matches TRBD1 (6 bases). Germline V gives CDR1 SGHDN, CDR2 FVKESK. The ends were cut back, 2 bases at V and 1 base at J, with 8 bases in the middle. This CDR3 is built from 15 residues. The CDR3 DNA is TGTGCCAGCAGCCAAAGGACAGTGAACACCGGGGAGCTGTTTTTT. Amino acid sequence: CASSQRTVNTGELFF.

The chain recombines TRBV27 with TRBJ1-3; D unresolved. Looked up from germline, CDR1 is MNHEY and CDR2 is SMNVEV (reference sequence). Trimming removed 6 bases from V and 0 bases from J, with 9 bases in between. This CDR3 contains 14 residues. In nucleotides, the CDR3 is TGTGCCAGCAGAGAGATGAGCTCTGGAAACACCATATATTTT. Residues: CASREMSSGNTIYF.

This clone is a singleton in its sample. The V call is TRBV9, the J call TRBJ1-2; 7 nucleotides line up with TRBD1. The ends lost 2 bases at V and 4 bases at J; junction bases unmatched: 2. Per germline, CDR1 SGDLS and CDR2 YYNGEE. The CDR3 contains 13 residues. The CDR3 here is CASSVDRSYGYTF. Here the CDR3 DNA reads TGTGCCAGCAGCGTGGACAGGTCCTATGGCTACACCTTC.

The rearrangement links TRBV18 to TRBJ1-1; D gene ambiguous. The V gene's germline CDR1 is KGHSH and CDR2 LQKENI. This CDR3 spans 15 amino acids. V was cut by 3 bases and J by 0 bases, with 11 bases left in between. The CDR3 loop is CASSPGGIVNTEAFF. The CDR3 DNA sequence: TGTGCCAGCTCACCCGGAGGAATAGTGAACACTGAAGCTTTCTTT.

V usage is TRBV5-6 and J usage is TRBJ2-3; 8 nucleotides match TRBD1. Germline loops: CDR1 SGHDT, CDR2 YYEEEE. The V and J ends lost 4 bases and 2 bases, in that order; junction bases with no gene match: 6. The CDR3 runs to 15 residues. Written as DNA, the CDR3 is TGTGCCAGCAGCGATCGGACAGGGACCACAGATACGCAGTATTTT. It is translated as CASSDRTGTTDTQYF. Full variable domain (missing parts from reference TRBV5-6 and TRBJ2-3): DAGVTQSPTHLIKTRGQQVTLRCSPKSGHDTVSWYQQALGQGPQFIFQYYEEEERQRGNFPDRFSGHQFPNYSSELNVNALLLGDSALYLCASSDRTGTTDTQYFGPGTRLTVL.

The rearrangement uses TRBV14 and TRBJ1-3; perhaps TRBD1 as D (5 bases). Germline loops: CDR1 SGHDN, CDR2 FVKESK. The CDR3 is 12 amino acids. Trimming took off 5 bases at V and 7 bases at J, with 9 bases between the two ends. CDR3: CASSVGGNTIYF. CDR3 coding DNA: TGTGCCAGCAGCGTCGGGGGTAACACCATATATTTT.

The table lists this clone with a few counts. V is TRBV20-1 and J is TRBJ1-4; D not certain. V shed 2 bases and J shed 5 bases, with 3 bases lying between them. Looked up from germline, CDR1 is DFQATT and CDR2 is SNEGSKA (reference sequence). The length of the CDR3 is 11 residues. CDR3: CSARQNEKLFF. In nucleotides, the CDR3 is TGCAGTGCTAGACAGAATGAAAAACTGTTTTTT.

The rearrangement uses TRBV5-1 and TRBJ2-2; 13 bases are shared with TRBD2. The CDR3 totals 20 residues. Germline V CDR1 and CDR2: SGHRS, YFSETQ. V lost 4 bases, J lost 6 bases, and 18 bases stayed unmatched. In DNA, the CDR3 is TGCGCCAGCAGCCCCCGTGGGCGACAAGGACTAGCGGGAGATTCCGGGGAGCTGTTTTTT. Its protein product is CASSPRGRQGLAGDSGELFF.

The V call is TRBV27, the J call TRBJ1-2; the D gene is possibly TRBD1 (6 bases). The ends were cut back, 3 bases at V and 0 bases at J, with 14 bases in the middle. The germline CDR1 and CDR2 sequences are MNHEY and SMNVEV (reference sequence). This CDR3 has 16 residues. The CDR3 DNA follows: TGTGCCAGCAGTTTCCGACAGGCCCTCTCTAACTATGGCTACACCTTC. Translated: CASSFRQALSNYGYTF.

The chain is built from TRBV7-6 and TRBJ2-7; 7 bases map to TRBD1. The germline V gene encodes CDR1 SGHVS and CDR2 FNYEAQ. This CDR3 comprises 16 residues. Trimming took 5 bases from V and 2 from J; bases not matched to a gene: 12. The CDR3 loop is CASSVSRTGATYEQYF. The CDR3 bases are TGTGCCAGCAGCGTCTCTAGGACAGGTGCTACCTACGAGCAGTACTTC.

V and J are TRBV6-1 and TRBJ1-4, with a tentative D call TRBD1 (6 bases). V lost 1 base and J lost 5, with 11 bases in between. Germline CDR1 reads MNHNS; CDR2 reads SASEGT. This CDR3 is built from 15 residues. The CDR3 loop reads CASSEVAGANEKLFF. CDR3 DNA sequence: TGTGCCAGCAGTGAAGTAGCAGGGGCAAATGAAAAACTGTTTTTT.

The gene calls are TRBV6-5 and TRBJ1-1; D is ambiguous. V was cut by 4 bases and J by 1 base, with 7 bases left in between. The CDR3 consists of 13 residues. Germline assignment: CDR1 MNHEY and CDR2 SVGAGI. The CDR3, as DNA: TGTGCCAGCAGTTTTCTCTGGAACACTGAAGCTTTCTTT. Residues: CASSFLWNTEAFF.

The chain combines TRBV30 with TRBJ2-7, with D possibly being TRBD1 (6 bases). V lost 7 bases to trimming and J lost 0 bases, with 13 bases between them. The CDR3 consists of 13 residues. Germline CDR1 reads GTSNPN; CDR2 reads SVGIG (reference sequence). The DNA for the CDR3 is TGTGCCTCGAACCAGGGGTTCTCCTACGAGCAGTACTTC. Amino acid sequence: CASNQGFSYEQYF. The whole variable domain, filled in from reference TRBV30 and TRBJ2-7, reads SQTIHQWPATLVQPVGSPLSLECTVEGTSNPNLYWYRQAAGRGLQLLFYSVGIGQISSEVPQNLSASRPQDRQFILSSKKLLLSDSGFYLCASNQGFSYEQYFGPGTRLTVT.

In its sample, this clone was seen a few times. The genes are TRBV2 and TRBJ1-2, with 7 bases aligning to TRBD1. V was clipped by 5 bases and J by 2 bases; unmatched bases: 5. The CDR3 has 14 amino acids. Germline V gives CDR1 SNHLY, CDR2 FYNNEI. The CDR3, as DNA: TGTGCCAGCAGTAGGGGGCGAAAGAACTATGGCTACACCTTC. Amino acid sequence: CASSRGRKNYGYTF.

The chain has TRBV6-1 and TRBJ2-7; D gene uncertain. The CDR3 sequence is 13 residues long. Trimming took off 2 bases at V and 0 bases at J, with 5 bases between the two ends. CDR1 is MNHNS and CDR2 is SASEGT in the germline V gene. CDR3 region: CASSETLSYEQYF. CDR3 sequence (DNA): TGTGCCAGCAGTGAAACTCTCTCCTACGAGCAGTACTTC.

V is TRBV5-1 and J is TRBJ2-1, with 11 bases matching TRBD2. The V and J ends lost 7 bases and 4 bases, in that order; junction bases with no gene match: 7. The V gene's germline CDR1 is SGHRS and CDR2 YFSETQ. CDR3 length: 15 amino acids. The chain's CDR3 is CASGLLAGDYNEQFF. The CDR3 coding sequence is TGCGCCAGCGGACTACTAGCGGGGGATTACAATGAGCAGTTCTTC.

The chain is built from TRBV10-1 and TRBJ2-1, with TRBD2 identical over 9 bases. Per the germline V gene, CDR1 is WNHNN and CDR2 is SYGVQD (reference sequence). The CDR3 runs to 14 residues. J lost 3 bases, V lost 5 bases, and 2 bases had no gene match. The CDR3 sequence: CASSLSGGYNEQFF. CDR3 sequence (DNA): TGCGCCAGCAGTCTTAGCGGGGGCTACAATGAGCAGTTCTTC.

CDR3 bases: TGCGCCAGCAGCCAAGTCAGGGGGGTTAACTATGGCTACACCTTC. Its translation is CASSQVRGVNYGYTF. The chain uses TRBV4-3 and TRBJ1-2, with TRBD1 matching 7 bases. The V gene's germline CDR1 is LGHNA and CDR2 YSLEER. This CDR3 spans 15 amino acids. Trimming cost V 1 base and J 1 base; bases outside gene matches: 3.

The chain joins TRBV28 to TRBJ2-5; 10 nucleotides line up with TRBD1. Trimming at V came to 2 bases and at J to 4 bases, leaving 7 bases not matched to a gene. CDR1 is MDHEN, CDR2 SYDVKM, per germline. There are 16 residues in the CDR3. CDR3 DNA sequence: TGTGCCAGCAGTTTAGGGACAGGGGTGGTTGGAGAGACCCAGTACTTC. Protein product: CASSLGTGVVGETQYF. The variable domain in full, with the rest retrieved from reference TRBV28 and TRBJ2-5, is DVKVTQSSRYLVKRTGEKVFLECVQDMDHENMFWYRQDPGLGLRLIYFSYDVKMKEKGDIPEGYSVSREKKERFSLILESASTNQTSMYLCASSLGTGVVGETQYFGPGTRLLVL.

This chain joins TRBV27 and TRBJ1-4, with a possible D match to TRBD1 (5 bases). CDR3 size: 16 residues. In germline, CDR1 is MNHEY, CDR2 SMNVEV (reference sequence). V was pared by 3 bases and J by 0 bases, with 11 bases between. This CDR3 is CASSLGRTSTNEKLFF. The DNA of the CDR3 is TGTGCCAGCAGTTTGGGTCGGACATCAACTAATGAAAAACTGTTTTTT.

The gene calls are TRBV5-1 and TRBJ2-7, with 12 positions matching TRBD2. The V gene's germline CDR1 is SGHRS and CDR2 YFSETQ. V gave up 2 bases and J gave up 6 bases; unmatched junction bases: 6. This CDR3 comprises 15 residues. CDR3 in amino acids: CASSLSTSGSTEQYF. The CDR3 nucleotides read TGCGCCAGCAGCTTATCGACTAGCGGGAGTACCGAGCAGTACTTC.

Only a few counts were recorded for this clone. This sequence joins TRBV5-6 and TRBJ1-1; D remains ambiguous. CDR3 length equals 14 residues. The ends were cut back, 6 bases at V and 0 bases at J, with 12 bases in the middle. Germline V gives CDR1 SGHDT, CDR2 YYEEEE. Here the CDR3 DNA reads TGTGCCAGCACCCGGAGGGTGATGAACACTGAAGCTTTCTTT. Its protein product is CASTRRVMNTEAFF.

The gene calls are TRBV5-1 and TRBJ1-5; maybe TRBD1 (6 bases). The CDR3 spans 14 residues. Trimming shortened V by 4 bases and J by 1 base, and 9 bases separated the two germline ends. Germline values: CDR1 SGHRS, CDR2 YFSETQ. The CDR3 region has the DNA TGCGCCAGCAGCGCAACAGGGAGCAATCAGCCCCAGCATTTT. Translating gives CASSATGSNQPQHF.

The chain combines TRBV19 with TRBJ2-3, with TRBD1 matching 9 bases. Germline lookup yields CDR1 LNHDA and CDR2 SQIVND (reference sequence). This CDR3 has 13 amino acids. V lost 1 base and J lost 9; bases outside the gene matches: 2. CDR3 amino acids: CASSIGDRATQYF. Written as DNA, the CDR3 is TGTGCCAGTAGTATAGGGGACAGGGCAACGCAGTATTTT.

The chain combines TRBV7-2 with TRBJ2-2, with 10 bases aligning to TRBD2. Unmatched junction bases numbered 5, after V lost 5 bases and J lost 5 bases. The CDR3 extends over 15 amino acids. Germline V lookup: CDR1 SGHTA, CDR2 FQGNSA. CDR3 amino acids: CASSQLAGLTGELFF. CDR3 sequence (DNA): TGTGCCAGCAGCCAACTAGCGGGGCTTACCGGGGAGCTGTTTTTT.